Each of the 6 T cell receptor beta chains below was sequenced from the same sample in a study of OX40 agonist ivuxolimab in advanced cancers. Method: immunoSEQ multiplex PCR; TCRdb's copy keeps in-frame clones and lacks some. The sample includes tens of thousands of clones, 80% to 90% of them seen just once. Here the sequenced sample was CD4+ or CD8+ T cells sorted from blood, taken in a trial of the OX40 agonist ivuxolimab. Receptor source: an adult with an advanced solid tumor such as melanoma, head and neck, liver or kidney cancer.

The rearrangement links TRBV7-9 to TRBJ1-6; D gene unclear. V dropped 1 base and J dropped 10 bases, with 11 bases sitting between them. Germline V gene sequence: CDR1 SEHNR, CDR2 FQNEAQ (reference sequence). The CDR3 has 14 amino acids. The CDR3 reads CASSLVGELSPLHF. For the CDR3, the DNA is TGTGCCAGCAGCTTAGTAGGAGAATTGTCACCCCTCCACTTT.

This sequence joins TRBV7-2 and TRBJ1-4, with a weak D call TRBD1 (5 bases). Per the germline V gene, CDR1 is SGHTA and CDR2 is FQGNSA. CDR3 length: 16 residues. Between the trimmed V and J ends, which lost 1 base and 0 bases, there was a span of 9 bases. This chain's CDR3 is CASSLEGSSTNEKLFF. CDR3 in DNA: TGTGCCAGCAGCTTAGAGGGGAGTTCAACTAATGAAAAACTGTTTTTT. Looking up the rest from reference TRBV7-2 and TRBJ1-4 gives the full variable domain: GAGVSQSPSNKVTEKGKDVELRCDPISGHTALYWYRQSLGQGLEFLIYFQGNSAPDKSGLPSDRFSAERTGGSVSTLTIQRTQQEDSAVYLCASSLEGSSTNEKLFFGSGTQLSVL.

The chain recombines TRBV11-2 with TRBJ1-5; D is ambiguous. The V gene's germline CDR1 is SGHAT and CDR2 FQNNGV. V lost 1 base, J lost 3 bases, and 7 bases lay in between. The CDR3 has 14 residues. The CDR3 coding sequence is TGTGCCAGCAGCTTAGGGTTGGCCAATCAGCCCCAGCATTTT. It codes for CASSLGLANQPQHF.

The genes are TRBV27 and TRBJ2-1; D uncertain. Germline values: CDR1 MNHEY, CDR2 SMNVEV (reference sequence). The V end was cut by 3 bases, the J end by 2 bases, with 17 bases between. The CDR3 runs to 17 residues. The CDR3 spells CASSFADWRPTYNEQFF. CDR3 bases: TGTGCCAGCAGTTTTGCTGACTGGCGGCCTACCTACAATGAGCAGTTCTTC.

The CDR3 here is CASSSLGGGNEQYF. The CDR3 DNA sequence: TGCGCCAGCAGCTCTCTGGGTGGCGGGAACGAGCAGTACTTC. The chain has TRBV5-1 and TRBJ2-7; D perhaps matches TRBD2 (6 bases). The CDR3 sequence is 14 residues long. Germline CDR1 SGHRS, CDR2 YFSETQ. Trimming left V 3 bases short and J 5 bases short, with 15 bases between.

The chain joins TRBV11-2 to TRBJ2-2; 7 positions agree with TRBD1. The CDR3 length is 17 residues. V lost 4 bases and J lost 0; bases outside the gene matches: 8. Per the germline V gene, CDR1 is SGHAT and CDR2 is FQNNGV. CDR3 protein: CASSSGSGTANTGELFF. CDR3 bases: TGTGCCAGCAGCTCAGGATCCGGGACAGCGAACACCGGGGAGCTGTTTTTT.